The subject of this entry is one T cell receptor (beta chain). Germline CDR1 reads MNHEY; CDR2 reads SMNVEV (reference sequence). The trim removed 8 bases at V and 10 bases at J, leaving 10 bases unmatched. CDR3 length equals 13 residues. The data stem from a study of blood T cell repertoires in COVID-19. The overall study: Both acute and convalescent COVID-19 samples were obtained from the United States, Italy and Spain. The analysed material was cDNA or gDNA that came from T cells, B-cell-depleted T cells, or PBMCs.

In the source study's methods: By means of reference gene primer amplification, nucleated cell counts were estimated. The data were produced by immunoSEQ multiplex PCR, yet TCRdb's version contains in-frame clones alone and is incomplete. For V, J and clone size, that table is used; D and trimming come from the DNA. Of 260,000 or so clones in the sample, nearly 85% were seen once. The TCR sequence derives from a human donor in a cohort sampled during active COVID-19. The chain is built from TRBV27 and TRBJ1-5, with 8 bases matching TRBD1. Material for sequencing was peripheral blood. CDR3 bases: TGTGCCAGCTATGGACAGGGAGGAGGACCCCAGCATTTT. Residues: CASYGQGGGPQHF.